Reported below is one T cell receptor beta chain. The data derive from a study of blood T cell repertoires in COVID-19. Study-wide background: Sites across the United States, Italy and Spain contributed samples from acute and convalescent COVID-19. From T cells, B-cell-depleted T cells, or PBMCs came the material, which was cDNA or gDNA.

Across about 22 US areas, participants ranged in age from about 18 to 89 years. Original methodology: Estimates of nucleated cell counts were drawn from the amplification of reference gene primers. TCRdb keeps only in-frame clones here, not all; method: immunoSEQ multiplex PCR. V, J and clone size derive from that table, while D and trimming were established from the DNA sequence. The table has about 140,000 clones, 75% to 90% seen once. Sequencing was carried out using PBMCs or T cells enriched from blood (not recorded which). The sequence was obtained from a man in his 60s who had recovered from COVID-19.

The CDR3 protein is CAWAGQGNSPLHF. The CDR3 region has the DNA TGTGCCTGGGCGGGACAGGGTAATTCACCCCTCCACTTT. The rearrangement links TRBV30 to TRBJ1-6; TRBD1 aligns across 9 bases. With V trimmed by 5 bases and J by 6 bases, 2 bases remained unmatched. The length of the CDR3 is 13 residues. From germline, CDR1 is GTSNPN and CDR2 SVGIG (reference sequence).